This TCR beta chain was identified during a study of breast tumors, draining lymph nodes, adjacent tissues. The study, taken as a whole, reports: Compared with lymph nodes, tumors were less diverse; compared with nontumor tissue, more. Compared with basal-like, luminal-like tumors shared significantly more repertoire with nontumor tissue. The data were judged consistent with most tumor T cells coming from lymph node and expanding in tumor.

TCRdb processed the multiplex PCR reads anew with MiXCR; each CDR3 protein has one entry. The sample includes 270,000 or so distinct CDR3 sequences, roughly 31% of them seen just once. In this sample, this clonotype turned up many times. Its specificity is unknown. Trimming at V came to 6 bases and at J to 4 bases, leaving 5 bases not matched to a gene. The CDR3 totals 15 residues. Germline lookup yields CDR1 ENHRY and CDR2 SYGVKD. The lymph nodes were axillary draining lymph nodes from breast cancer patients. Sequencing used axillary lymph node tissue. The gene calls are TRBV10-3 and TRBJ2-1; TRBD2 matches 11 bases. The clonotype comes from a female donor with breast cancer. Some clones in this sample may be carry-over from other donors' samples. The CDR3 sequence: CAISLSGREYNEQFF. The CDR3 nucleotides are TGTGCCATCAGCCTTAGCGGGAGGGAGTACAATGAGCAGTTCTTC.